The entry below describes one T cell receptor beta chain. This specimen belongs to a study of blood T cell repertoires in COVID-19. Study-wide context: Sources were T cells, B-cell-depleted T cells, or PBMCs; the material itself was cDNA or gDNA.

J was trimmed by 0 bases and V by 1 base; bases with no gene match: 0. This CDR3 is 16 amino acids long. Germline V lookup: CDR1 MGHRA, CDR2 YSYEKL. TCRdb's copy holds only in-frame clones and misses some; the assay was immunoSEQ multiplex PCR. The table shows 200,000 to 300,000 clones, with roughly 88% occurring only once. The receptor comes from a human donor in a cohort sampled during active COVID-19. V and J are TRBV4-1 and TRBJ2-1; 10 bases line up with TRBD1. The sequenced material came from peripheral blood. CDR3 loop: CASSQGTGGSYNEQFF. In nucleotides, the CDR3 is TGCGCCAGCAGCCAAGGGACAGGGGGCTCCTACAATGAGCAGTTCTTC.